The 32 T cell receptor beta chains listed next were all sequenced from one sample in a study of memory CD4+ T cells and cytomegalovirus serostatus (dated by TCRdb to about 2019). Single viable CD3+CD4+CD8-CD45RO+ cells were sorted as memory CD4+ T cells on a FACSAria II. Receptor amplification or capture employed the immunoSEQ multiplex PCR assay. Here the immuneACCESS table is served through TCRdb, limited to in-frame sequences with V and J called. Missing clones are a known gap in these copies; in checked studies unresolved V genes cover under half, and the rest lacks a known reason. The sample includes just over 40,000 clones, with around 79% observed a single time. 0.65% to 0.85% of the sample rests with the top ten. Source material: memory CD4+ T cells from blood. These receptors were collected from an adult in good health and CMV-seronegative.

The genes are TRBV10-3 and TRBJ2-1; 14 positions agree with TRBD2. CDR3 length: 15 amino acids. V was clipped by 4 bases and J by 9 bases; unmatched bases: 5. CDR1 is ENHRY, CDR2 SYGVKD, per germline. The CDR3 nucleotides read TGTGCCATCAGTGGAGGACTAGCGGGGGGAGCTGAGCAGTTCTTC. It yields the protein CAISGGLAGGAEQFF.

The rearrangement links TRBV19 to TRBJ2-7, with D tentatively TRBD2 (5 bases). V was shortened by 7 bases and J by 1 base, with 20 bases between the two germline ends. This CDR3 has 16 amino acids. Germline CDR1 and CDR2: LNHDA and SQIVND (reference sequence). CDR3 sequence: CASKRELSSRSYEQYF. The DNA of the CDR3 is TGTGCCAGTAAAAGGGAGCTCTCTTCCCGTTCCTACGAGCAGTACTTC.

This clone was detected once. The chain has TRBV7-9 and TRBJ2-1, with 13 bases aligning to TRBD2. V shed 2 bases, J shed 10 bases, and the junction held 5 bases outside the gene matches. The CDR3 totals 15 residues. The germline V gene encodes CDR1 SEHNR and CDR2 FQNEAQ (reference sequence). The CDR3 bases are TGTGCCAGCAGCTTAAGACTAGCGGGGGGTGGAGAGCAGTTCTTC. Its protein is CASSLRLAGGGEQFF. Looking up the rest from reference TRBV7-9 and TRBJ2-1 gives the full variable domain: DTGVSQNPRHKITKRGQNVTFRCDPISEHNRLYWYRQTLGQGPEFLTYFQNEAQLEKSRLLSDRFSAERPKGSFSTLEIQRTEQGDSAMYLCASSLRLAGGGEQFFGPGTRLTVL.

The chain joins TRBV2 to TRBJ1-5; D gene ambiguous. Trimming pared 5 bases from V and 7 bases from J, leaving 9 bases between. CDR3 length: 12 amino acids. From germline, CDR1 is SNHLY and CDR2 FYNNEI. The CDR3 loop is CASSSGGQPQHF. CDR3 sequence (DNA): TGTGCCAGCAGTTCAGGAGGGCAGCCCCAGCATTTT.

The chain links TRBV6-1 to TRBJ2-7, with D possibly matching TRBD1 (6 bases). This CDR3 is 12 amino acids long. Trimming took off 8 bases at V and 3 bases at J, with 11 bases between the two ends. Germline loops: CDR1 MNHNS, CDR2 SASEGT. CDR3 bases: TGTGCCAGCGACAGGCCATACTACGAGCAGTACTTC. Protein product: CASDRPYYEQYF.

The CDR3: CASSLEWGSYNSPLHF. CDR3 in DNA: TGTGCCAGCAGCTTAGAGTGGGGCTCCTATAATTCACCCCTCCACTTT. V usage is TRBV7-2 and J usage is TRBJ1-6; no clear D. The CDR3 is made up of 16 amino acids. Germline CDR1 and CDR2: SGHTA and FQGNSA. V was clipped by 1 base and J by 0 bases, with 7 bases between them. Looking up the rest from reference TRBV7-2 and TRBJ1-6 gives the full variable domain: GAGVSQSPSNKVTEKGKDVELRCDPISGHTALYWYRQSLGQGLEFLIYFQGNSAPDKSGLPSDRFSAERTGGSVSTLTIQRTQQEDSAVYLCASSLEWGSYNSPLHFGNGTRLTVT.

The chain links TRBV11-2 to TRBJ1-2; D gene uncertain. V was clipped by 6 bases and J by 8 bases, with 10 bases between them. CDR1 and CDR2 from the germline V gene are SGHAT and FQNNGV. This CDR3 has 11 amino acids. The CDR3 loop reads CASSRESGYTF. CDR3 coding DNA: TGTGCCAGCAGTCGGGAATCGGGCTACACCTTC.

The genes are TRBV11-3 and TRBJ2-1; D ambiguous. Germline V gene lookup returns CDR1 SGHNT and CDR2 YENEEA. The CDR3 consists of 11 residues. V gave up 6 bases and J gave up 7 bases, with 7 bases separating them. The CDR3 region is CASSQSNEQFF. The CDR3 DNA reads TGTGCCAGCAGTCAATCTAATGAGCAGTTCTTC. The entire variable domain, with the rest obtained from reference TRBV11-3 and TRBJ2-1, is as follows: EAGVVQSPRYKIIEKKQPVAFWCNPISGHNTLYWYLQNLGQGPELLIRYENEEAVDDSQLPKDRFSAERLKGVDSTLKIQPAELGDSAVYLCASSQSNEQFFGPGTRLTVL.

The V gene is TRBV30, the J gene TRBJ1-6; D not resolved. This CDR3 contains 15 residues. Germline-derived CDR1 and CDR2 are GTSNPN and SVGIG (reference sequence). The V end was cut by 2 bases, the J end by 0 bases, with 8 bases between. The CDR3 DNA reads TGTGCCTGGAGTATGTGGAGCTCCTATAATTCACCCCTCCACTTT. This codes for CAWSMWSSYNSPLHF.

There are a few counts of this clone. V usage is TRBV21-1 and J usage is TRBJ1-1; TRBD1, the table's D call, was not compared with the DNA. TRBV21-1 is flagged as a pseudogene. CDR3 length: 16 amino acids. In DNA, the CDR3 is TGTGCCAGCATCCGTCCCGGGACAGGGTTGAACACTGAAGCTTTCTTT. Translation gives CASIRPGTGLNTEAFF.

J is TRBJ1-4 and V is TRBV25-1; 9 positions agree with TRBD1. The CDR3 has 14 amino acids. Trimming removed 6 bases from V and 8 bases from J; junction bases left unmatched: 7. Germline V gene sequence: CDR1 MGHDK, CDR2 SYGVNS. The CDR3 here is CASSEQGAREKLFF. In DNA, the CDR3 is TGTGCCAGCAGCGAACAGGGGGCGAGGGAAAAACTGTTTTTT.

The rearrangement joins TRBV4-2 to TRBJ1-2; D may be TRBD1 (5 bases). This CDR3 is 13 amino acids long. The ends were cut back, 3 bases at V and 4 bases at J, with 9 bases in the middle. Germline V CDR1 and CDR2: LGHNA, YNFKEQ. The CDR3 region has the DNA TGTGCCAGCAGCCAGAGGGGTAGCTATGGCTACACCTTC. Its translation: CASSQRGSYGYTF.

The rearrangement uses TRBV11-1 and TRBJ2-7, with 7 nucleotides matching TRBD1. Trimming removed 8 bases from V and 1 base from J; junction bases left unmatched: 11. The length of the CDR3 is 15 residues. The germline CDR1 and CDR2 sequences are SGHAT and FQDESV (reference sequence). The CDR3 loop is CASGKGGAGSYEQYF. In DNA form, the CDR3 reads TGTGCCAGCGGCAAAGGGGGCGCAGGTTCCTACGAGCAGTACTTC.

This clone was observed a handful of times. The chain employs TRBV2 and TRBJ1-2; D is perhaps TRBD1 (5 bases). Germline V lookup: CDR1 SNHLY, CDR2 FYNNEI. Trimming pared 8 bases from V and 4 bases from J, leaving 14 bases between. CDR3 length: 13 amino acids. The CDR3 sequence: CASRGESSYGYTF. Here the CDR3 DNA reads TGTGCCAGCCGAGGGGAGAGTAGCTATGGCTACACCTTC.

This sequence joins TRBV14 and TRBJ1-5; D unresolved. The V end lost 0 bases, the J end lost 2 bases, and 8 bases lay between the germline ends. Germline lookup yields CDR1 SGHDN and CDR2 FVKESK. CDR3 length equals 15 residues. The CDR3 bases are TGTGCCAGCAGCCAAGAATATGCGGGCAATCAGCCCCAGCATTTT. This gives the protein CASSQEYAGNQPQHF.

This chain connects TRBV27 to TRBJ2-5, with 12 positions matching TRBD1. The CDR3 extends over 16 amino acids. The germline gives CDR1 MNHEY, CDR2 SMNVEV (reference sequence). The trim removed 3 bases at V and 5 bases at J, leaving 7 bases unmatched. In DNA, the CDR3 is TGTGCCAGCAGTTTGATGGGACAGGGGGCTGGTGAGACCCAGTACTTC. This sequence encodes CASSLMGQGAGETQYF.

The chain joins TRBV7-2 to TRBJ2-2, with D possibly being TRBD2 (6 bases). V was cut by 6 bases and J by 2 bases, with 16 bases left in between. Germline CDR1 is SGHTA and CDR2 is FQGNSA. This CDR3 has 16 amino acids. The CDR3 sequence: CASRFTGTLNTGELFF. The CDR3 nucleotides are TGTGCCAGCAGGTTTACCGGGACTCTAAACACCGGGGAGCTGTTTTTT.

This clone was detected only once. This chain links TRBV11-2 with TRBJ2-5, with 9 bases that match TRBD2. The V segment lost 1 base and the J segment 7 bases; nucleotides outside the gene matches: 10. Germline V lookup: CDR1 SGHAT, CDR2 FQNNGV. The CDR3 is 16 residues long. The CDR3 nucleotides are TGTGCCAGCAGCTTAGCCAGCGGGGGGTCAGGGGCGACCCAGTACTTC. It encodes CASSLASGGSGATQYF.

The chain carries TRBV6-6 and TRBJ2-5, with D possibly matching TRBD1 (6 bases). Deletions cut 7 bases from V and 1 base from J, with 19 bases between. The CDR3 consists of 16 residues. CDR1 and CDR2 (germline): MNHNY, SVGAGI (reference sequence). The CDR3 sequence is CASKGDVRLAQETQYF. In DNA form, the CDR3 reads TGTGCCAGCAAGGGGGACGTGAGGTTGGCCCAAGAGACCCAGTACTTC.

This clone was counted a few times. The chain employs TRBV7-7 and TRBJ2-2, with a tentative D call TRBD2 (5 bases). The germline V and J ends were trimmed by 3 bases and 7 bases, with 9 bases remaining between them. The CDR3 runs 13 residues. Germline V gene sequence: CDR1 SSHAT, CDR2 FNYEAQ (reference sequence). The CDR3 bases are TGTGCCAGCAGCTTCGAGAGGGACGGGGAGCTGTTTTTT. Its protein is CASSFERDGELFF.

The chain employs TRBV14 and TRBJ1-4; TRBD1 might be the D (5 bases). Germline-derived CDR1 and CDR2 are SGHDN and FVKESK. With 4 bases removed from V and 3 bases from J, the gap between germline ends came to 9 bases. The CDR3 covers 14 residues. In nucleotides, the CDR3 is TGTGCCAGCAGCCCTACAGGAGCTAATGAAAAACTGTTTTTT. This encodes CASSPTGANEKLFF. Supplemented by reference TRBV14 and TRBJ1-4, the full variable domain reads EAGVTQFPSHSVIEKGQTVTLRCDPISGHDNLYWYRRVMGKEIKFLLHFVKESKQDESGMPNNRFLAERTGGTYSTLKVQPAELEDSGVYFCASSPTGANEKLFFGSGTQLSVL.

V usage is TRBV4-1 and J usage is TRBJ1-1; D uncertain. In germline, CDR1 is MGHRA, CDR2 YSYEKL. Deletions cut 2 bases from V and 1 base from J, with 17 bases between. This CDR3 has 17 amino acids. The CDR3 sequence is CASSQPGRFWENTEAFF. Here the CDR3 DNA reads TGCGCCAGCAGCCAACCCGGTAGGTTTTGGGAGAACACTGAAGCTTTCTTT.

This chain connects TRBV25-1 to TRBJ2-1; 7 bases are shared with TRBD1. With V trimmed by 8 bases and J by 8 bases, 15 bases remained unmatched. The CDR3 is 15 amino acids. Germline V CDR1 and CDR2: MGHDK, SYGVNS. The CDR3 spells CASSKGWDSIDEQFF. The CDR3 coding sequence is TGTGCCAGCTCGAAAGGTTGGGACAGCATTGATGAGCAGTTCTTC.

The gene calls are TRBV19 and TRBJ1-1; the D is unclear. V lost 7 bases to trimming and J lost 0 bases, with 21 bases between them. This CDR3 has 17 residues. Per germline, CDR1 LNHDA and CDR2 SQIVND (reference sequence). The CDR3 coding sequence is TGTGCCAGTACATTCTCATCGGGCAAGGGCATGAACACTGAAGCTTTCTTT. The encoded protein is CASTFSSGKGMNTEAFF. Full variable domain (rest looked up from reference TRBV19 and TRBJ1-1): DGGITQSPKYLFRKEGQNVTLSCEQNLNHDAMYWYRQDPGQGLRLIYYSQIVNDFQKGDIAEGYSVSREKKESFPLTVTSAQKNPTAFYLCASTFSSGKGMNTEAFFGQGTRLTVV.

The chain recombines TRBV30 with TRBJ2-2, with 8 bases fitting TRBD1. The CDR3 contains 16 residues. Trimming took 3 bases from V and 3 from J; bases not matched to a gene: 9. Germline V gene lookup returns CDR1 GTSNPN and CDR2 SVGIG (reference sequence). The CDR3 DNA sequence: TGTGCCTGGAGGGCTACAGGGGGGTATTACACCGGGGAGCTGTTTTTT. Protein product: CAWRATGGYYTGELFF.

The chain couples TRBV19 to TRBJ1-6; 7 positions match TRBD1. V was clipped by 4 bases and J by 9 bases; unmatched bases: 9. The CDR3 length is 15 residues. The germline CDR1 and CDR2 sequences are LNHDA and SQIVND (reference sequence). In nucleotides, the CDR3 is TGTGCCAGTAGTAGGATACGACAGGGTATTTCACCCCTCCACTTT. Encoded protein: CASSRIRQGISPLHF.

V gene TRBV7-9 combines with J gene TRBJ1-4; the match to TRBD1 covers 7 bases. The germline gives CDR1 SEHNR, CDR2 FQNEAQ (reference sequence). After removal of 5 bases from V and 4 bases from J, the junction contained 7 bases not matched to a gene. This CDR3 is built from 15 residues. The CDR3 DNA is TGTGCCAGCAGCCCGGGGGACAGTCGTAATGAAAAACTGTTTTTT. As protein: CASSPGDSRNEKLFF.

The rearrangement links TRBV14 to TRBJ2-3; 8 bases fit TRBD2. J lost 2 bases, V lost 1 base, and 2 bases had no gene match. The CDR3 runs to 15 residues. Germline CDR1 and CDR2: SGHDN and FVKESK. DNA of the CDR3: TGTGCCAGCAGCCAAGTAGCGGGGACCACAGATACGCAGTATTTT. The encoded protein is CASSQVAGTTDTQYF. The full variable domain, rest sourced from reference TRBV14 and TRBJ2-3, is EAGVTQFPSHSVIEKGQTVTLRCDPISGHDNLYWYRRVMGKEIKFLLHFVKESKQDESGMPNNRFLAERTGGTYSTLKVQPAELEDSGVYFCASSQVAGTTDTQYFGPGTRLTVL.

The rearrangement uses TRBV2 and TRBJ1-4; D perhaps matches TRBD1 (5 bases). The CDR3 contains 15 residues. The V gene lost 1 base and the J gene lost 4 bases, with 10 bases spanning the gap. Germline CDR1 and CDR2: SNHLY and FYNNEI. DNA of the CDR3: TGTGCCAGCAGTGAAGACCGGGGCTATAATGAAAAACTGTTTTTT. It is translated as CASSEDRGYNEKLFF.

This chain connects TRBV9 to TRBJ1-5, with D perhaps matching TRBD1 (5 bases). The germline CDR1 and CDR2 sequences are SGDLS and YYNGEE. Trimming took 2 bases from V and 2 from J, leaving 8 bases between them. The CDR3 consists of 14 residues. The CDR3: CASSVGQGNQPQHF. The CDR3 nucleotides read TGTGCCAGCAGCGTTGGACAAGGCAATCAGCCCCAGCATTTT. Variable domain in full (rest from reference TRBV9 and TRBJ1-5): DSGVTQTPKHLITATGQRVTLRCSPRSGDLSVYWYQQSLDQGLQFLIQYYNGEERAKGNILERFSAQQFPDLHSELNLSSLELGDSALYFCASSVGQGNQPQHFGDGTRLSIL.

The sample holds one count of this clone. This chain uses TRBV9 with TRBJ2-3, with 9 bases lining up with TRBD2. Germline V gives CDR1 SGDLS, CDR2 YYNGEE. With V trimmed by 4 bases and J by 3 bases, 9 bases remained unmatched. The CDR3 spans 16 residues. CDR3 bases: TGTGCCAGCAGCCCATCAAGCGGGGGGCCAACAGATACGCAGTATTTT. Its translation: CASSPSSGGPTDTQYF.

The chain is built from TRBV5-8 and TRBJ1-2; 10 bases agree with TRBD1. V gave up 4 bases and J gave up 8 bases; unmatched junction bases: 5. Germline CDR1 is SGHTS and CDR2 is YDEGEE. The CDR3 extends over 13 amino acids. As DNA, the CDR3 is TGTGCCAGCAGCACAGGGACAGGGGTCGGCTACACCTTC. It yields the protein CASSTGTGVGYTF.